This entry lists 3 T cell receptor beta chains sequenced from one sample in a study of T cell changes during pregnancy in multiple sclerosis. Repertoires were generated with immunoSEQ multiplex PCR, while TCRdb's copy carries only in-frame clones and drops some. The top ten clones hold around 0.3% of a sample with fewer than 50,000 clones, roughly 94% of them seen once. Sequenced here: CD4+ T cells from peripheral blood mononuclear cells, sampled in the third trimester of pregnancy. Receptor source: a female donor with multiple sclerosis, enrolled in a pregnancy study.

CDR3 amino acids: CASSLAPGYTQYF. DNA of the CDR3: TGTGCCAGCAGTCTAGCGCCTGGATATACGCAGTATTTT. The chain employs TRBV27 and TRBJ2-3; D is perhaps TRBD2 (6 bases). Trimming stripped 5 bases from V and 7 bases from J, with 13 bases between. Germline V gives CDR1 MNHEY, CDR2 SMNVEV (reference sequence). This CDR3 contains 13 residues.

The rearrangement links TRBV19 to TRBJ2-5; D might be TRBD1 (5 bases). This CDR3 contains 13 residues. Germline loops: CDR1 LNHDA, CDR2 SQIVND (reference sequence). V was clipped by 7 bases and J by 0 bases, with 9 bases between them. The CDR3 bases are TGTGCCAGTACCCAGGGTAACCAAGAGACCCAGTACTTC. Residues: CASTQGNQETQYF.

This clone was observed a single time. The chain joins TRBV6-5 to TRBJ1-1, with TRBD1 matching 7 bases. The ends lost 2 bases at V and 6 bases at J; junction bases unmatched: 6. Germline V CDR1 and CDR2: MNHEY, SVGAGI. This CDR3 has 14 residues. The DNA for the CDR3 is TGTGCCAGCAGTTACAGGACAGGCCGATCTGAAGCTTTCTTT. Amino acids: CASSYRTGRSEAFF.